One and the same sample provided the 25 T cell receptor beta chains below, sequenced in a study of tumor-infiltrating lymphocytes in primary liver carcinoma. The template, roughly 0.45 ug total RNA, yielded TCR beta cDNA made with a constant-region primer. Three nested multiplex PCR rounds, a slightly modified ARM-PCR, produced the libraries for TCR beta. Primers for the first two PCR rounds were TRBV1-TRBV30 forward primers and a C-beta reverse primer (about 11 cycles per round). TCRdb independently ran MiXCR on the multiplex PCR reads; one entry per CDR3 protein. The table has 40,000 to 55,000 distinct CDR3 sequences, less than 85% seen once. It was from roughly 20-30 mg of unsorted bulk tissue that RNA and DNA were co-extracted. Specimen: liver tumor tissue from sampling region 5. As for subset: tumor region T5, tumor centre. These receptors originate from a man aged 40-49 years with primary liver carcinoma and hepatitis B virus infection.

The chain carries TRBV11-1 and TRBJ2-3, with D tentatively TRBD1 (5 bases). Matching the DNA end better, TRBJ1-5 makes the J call doubtful. There are 16 residues in the CDR3. The germline V gene has CDR1 SGHAT and CDR2 FQDESV (reference sequence). In DNA, the CDR3 is TGTGCCAGCAGCAAGGGACTAACGGTTAGCACAGACTCGCAGCATTTT. This encodes CASSKGLTVSTDSQHF.

Details on this clonotype: A single base separates this from a much larger clone, so it may be a read error. CDR3 in amino acids: CASNLSQAPDTQYF. The CDR3 DNA follows: TGTGCCAGCAACTTGAGCCAGGCCCCAGATACGCAGTATTTT. This chain uses TRBV7-9 with TRBJ2-3; no firm D call. V lost 7 bases and J lost 4, with 15 bases in between. CDR1 and CDR2 (germline): SEHNR, FQNEAQ (reference sequence). The CDR3 totals 14 residues.

Regarding this clonotype: A read error may account for a junction end that differs from germline. This chain uses TRBV7-6 with TRBJ2-7; TRBD2 matches 10 bases. Looked up from germline, CDR1 is SGHVS and CDR2 is FNYEAQ. The CDR3 covers 15 residues. CDR3 DNA: TGTGCCAGCAGCCCCTCGACTAGCGGGCCCTACGAGCAGCACTTC. Residues: CASSPSTSGPYEQHF.

V and J are TRBV7-8 and TRBJ2-2; D is ambiguous. Trimming stripped 9 bases from V and 0 bases from J, with 17 bases between. Germline values: CDR1 SGHVS, CDR2 FQNEAQ. CDR3 size: 16 residues. The DNA of the CDR3 is TGTGCCAGAAGTTTAATCCGACTCCCGAACACCGGGGAGCTGTTTTTT. Residues: CARSLIRLPNTGELFF. Looking up the rest from reference TRBV7-8 and TRBJ2-2 gives the full variable domain: GAGVSQSPRYKVAKRGQDVALRCDPISGHVSLFWYQQALGQGPEFLTYFQNEAQLDKSGLPSDRFFAERPEGSVSTLKIQRTQQEDSAVYLCARSLIRLPNTGELFFGEGSRLTVL.

Concerning this clonotype: Because it lacks the conserved phenylalanine or tryptophan at the end, this CDR3 is likely a read error. This rearrangement joins TRBV11-2 to TRBJ2-6; TRBD1 is a possible D gene (5 bases). Between the trimmed V and J ends, which lost 9 bases and 4 bases, there was a span of 25 bases. There are 18 residues in the CDR3. Per germline, CDR1 SGHAT and CDR2 FQNNGV. DNA of the CDR3: TGTGCCAGTAGCCGACGGGCAGGGTTTGTGTCAGGGGCCAACGTCCTGACTCTC. Its translation is CASSRRAGFVSGANVLTL.

This clonotype was seen just once. A clone one base away is much larger, so this may be a read error. Given the absence of the conserved phenylalanine or tryptophan at the CDR3 end, a read error is likely. V gene TRBV24-1 combines with J gene TRBJ2-1; 8 bases are shared with TRBD1. CDR1 KGHDR and CDR2 SFDVKD come from the germline V gene. The CDR3 sequence is 18 residues long. After removal of 3 bases from V and 0 bases from J, the junction contained 9 bases not matched to a gene. The CDR3 spells CATSDKRDRFSSYNEQFL. The CDR3 coding sequence is TGTGCCACCAGTGATAAACGGGACAGGTTTAGCTCCTACAATGAGCAGTTCCTC.

Turning to this clonotype: Being one base from a much bigger clone, this may be a read error. The CDR3 DNA reads as TGTGCCAGCAGCAGGAACAGGGGTGTCGAGCAGTACTTC. Encoded protein: CASSRNRGVEQYF. The chain uses TRBV7-8 and TRBJ2-7; 7 bases are shared with TRBD1. The CDR3 is 13 residues long. CDR1 and CDR2 (germline): SGHVS, FQNEAQ. J gave up 6 bases and V 5 bases, and 7 bases lay outside the gene matches.

A remark on this clonotype: A read error is possible here, since a much larger clone lies one base away. The V and J genes are TRBV5-5 and TRBJ2-5; D is possibly TRBD1 or TRBD2 (5 bases each). The CDR3 extends over 15 amino acids. Germline V gene data show CDR1 as SGHKS and CDR2 as YYEKEE (reference sequence). CDR3 coding DNA: TGTGCCAGCAGCTGGGGGTCGGGCTATCAAGGGACCCAGTACTTC. It specifies CASSWGSGYQGTQYF. The full variable domain, with the rest looked up from reference TRBV5-5 and TRBJ2-5, is DAGVTQSPTHLIKTRGQQVTLRCSPISGHKSVSWYQQVLGQGPQFIFQYYEKEERGRGNFPDRFSARQFPNYSSELNVNALLLGDSALYLCASSWGSGYQGTQYFGPGTRLLVL.

Turning to this clonotype: This likely comes from a read error, as the CDR3 has no conserved phenylalanine or tryptophan at its end. The chain employs TRBV4-1 and TRBJ2-1; D uncertain. V was pared by 0 bases and J by 7 bases, with 4 bases between. The CDR3 is made up of 12 amino acids. Germline V CDR1 and CDR2: MGHRA, YSYEKL. The CDR3 DNA is TGCGCCAGCAGCCAAGAGGGGAATGAGCAGTTCTAC. As protein: CASSQEGNEQFY.

This clonotype appeared once. Without the conserved terminal phenylalanine or tryptophan, this CDR3 likely stems from a read error. V gene TRBV5-1 combines with J gene TRBJ2-3, with a possible D match to TRBD2 (5 bases). V was clipped by 3 bases and J by 6 bases, with 20 bases between them. Germline-derived CDR1 and CDR2 are SGHRS and YFSETQ. This CDR3 spans 16 amino acids. In DNA form, the CDR3 reads TGCGCCAGCAGCTACGAACTCGAGGGCACGCATGATACGCAGTATTCT. Protein product: CASSYELEGTHDTQYS.

As regards this clonotype: This clone may be a read error of a much larger clone one base away. This CDR3 is CASSLDSGNTDTQYF. CDR3 in DNA: TGTGCCAGCAGCTTGGATTCCGGGAATACAGATACGCAGTATTTT. The chain links TRBV5-6 to TRBJ2-3; D may be TRBD2 (5 bases). The germline gives CDR1 SGHDT, CDR2 YYEEEE. The CDR3 runs 15 residues. The V end lost 0 bases, the J end lost 3 bases, and 11 bases lay between the germline ends.

Worth noting for this clonotype: A clone one base away is much larger, so this may be a read error. V is TRBV28 and J is TRBJ2-6; TRBD1 is a possible D gene (5 bases). The CDR3 totals 16 residues. CDR1 is MDHEN, CDR2 SYDVKM, per germline. CDR3 region: CASSFPLTTGANVPTF. The CDR3, as DNA: TGTGCCAGCAGTTTCCCACTGACGACTGGGGCCAACGTCCCGACTTTC.

Comments on this clonotype: Germline is not matched at one junction end, which may reflect a read error. The CDR3 loop reads CAGSYQAGRGKNIQYF. CDR3 in DNA: TGTGCCGGCAGTTACCAAGCAGGACGGGGCAAAAACATTCAGTACTTC. This sequence joins TRBV6-5 and TRBJ2-4, with D possibly TRBD2 on 5 matching bases. The CDR3 runs to 16 residues. Germline loops: CDR1 MNHEY, CDR2 SVGAGI.

This clonotype was counted only a few times. DNA for the CDR3: TGCGCCAGCAGCTTGGAGACTAGCGGGAGGGCAAACAGTGAGCAGTTCTTC. Amino acids: CASSLETSGRANSEQFF. The V gene is TRBV5-1, the J gene TRBJ2-1; TRBD2 matches 14 bases. CDR1 is SGHRS and CDR2 is YFSETQ in the germline V gene. With 0 bases clipped from V and 9 bases from J, the junction kept 8 bases outside the gene matches. The CDR3 spans 17 residues. Combining the CDR3 with reference TRBV5-1 and TRBJ2-1 gives the whole variable domain KAGVTQTPRYLIKTRGQQVTLSCSPISGHRSVSWYQQTPGQGLQFLFEYFSETQRNKGNFPGRFSGRQFSNSRSEMNVSTLELGDSALYLCASSLETSGRANSEQFFGPGTRLTVL.

This clonotype came up once. This chain uses TRBV2 with TRBJ1-4; TRBD1 might be the D (6 bases). Trimming cost V 2 bases and J 7 bases, with 14 bases left between them. This CDR3 has 15 amino acids. Germline V gives CDR1 SNHLY, CDR2 FYNNEI. CDR3 coding DNA: TGTGCCAGCAGTGAATTTGCTTCGGGGGCTGAAAAACTGTTTTTT. It yields the protein CASSEFASGAEKLFF.

This chain links TRBV6-5 with TRBJ1-4, with D perhaps matching TRBD1 (6 bases). CDR1 and CDR2 from the germline V gene are MNHEY and SVGAGI. Trimming cost V 11 bases and J 4 bases, with 32 bases left between them. The CDR3 runs 19 residues. For the CDR3, the DNA is TGTGCCGGCAATCATAGGCCTCCTTCGGGGGCGGCAAATAATGAAAAACTGTTTTTT. The encoded protein is CAGNHRPPSGAANNEKLFF.

Worth noting for this clonotype: Here the CDR3 omits its conserved ending phenylalanine or tryptophan, so a read error is the likely source. The V call is TRBV11-2, the J call TRBJ2-1, with TRBD2 as a possible D gene (6 bases). CDR3 size: 14 residues. Germline values: CDR1 SGHAT, CDR2 FQNNGV. V was pared by 9 bases and J by 7 bases, with 19 bases between. The CDR3 DNA is TGTGCCAGGAATTCAGCGGGCCCTGGGAATGAGCAGTTCTCC. This gives the protein CARNSAGPGNEQFS.

This clonotype came up once. A much larger clonotype is one base distant, so this may be a read error. The chain couples TRBV19 to TRBJ2-1; 8 nucleotides line up with TRBD2. This CDR3 region has 15 residues. CDR1 and CDR2 from the germline V gene are LNHDA and SQIVND (reference sequence). CDR3 sequence: CASSQLAASYNEHFF. CDR3 bases: TGTGCCAGTAGCCAACTAGCGGCCTCCTACAATGAGCATTTCTTC.

Notes on this clonotype: At one end, the junction sequence differs from germline, possibly due to a read error. The chain carries TRBV4-1 and TRBJ2-2; D is perhaps TRBD1 or TRBD2 (6 bases each). The germline V gene has CDR1 MGHRA and CDR2 YSYEKL. The CDR3 contains 15 residues. The CDR3 reads CASSQDQGSAGGLFF. The CDR3 DNA sequence: TGCGCCAGCAGCCAAGATCAGGGGAGCGCCGGGGGGCTGTTTTTT.

Concerning this clonotype: The germline gene is not matched at one end of the junction; a read error may be the cause. The CDR3 DNA is TGTGCCAGTAGCCAAGACCTATCTAGCGGGGGCTACGAGCAGTGCTTC. Protein product: CASSQDLSSGGYEQCF. The V and J genes are TRBV4-2 and TRBJ2-7, with 10 bases lining up with TRBD2. In germline, CDR1 is LGHNA, CDR2 YNFKEQ. This CDR3 is built from 16 residues.

About this clonotype itself: The CDR3 ends on some other residue instead of the conserved phenylalanine or tryptophan, so this is likely a read error. The DNA is omitted, as the CDR3 cannot be located on it reliably, and the CDR3 follows TCRdb's listing. The V gene is TRBV4-1, the J gene TRBJ2-7; TRBD1 is taken as the D call from the table, unchecked against the DNA. Including both end residues, the CDR3 is 15 amino acids long. Germline V gene lookup returns CDR1 MGHRA and CDR2 YSYEKL. CDR3: CASSQEALREHEQYL.

The chain joins TRBV11-2 to TRBJ2-7; 13 bases fit TRBD2. J gave up 13 bases and V 10 bases, and 13 bases lay outside the gene matches. CDR3 length: 13 amino acids. Germline V lookup: CDR1 SGHAT, CDR2 FQNNGV. CDR3 loop: CANSLGLAGAEYF. The DNA for the CDR3 is TGTGCCAACAGTTTAGGACTAGCGGGGGCGGAATACTTC.

This clonotype was found a few times. This chain's CDR3 is CASSRQGGLQYF. CDR3 nucleotide sequence: TGTGCCAGCAGCCGCCAGGGCGGTTTGCAGTACTTC. This sequence joins TRBV7-6 and TRBJ2-7; D is possibly TRBD1 (5 bases). CDR1 and CDR2 (germline): SGHVS, FNYEAQ. This CDR3 region has 12 residues. The V end was cut by 5 bases, the J end by 9 bases, with 14 bases between. The variable domain in full, completed from reference TRBV7-6 and TRBJ2-7, reads GAGVSQSPRYKVTKRGQDVALRCDPISGHVSLYWYRQALGQGPEFLTYFNYEAQQDKSGLPNDRFSAERPEGSISTLTIQRTEQRDSAMYRCASSRQGGLQYFGPGTRLTVT.

With regard to this clonotype: A much larger clonotype is one base distant, so this may be a read error. J is TRBJ1-4 and V is TRBV28, with 7 bases lining up with TRBD1. V was clipped by 4 bases and J by 7 bases; unmatched bases: 9. The V gene's germline CDR1 is MDHEN and CDR2 SYDVKM. The length of the CDR3 is 15 residues. DNA of the CDR3: TGTGCCAGCAGTTCTCCGGGACAGAGGACTGAAAAACTGTTTTTT. Protein product: CASSSPGQRTEKLFF.

Points on this clonotype: A much larger clone differs from this one at a single base, so this may be a read error. V usage is TRBV2 and J usage is TRBJ2-1; D is ambiguous. The V end was cut by 3 bases, the J end by 6 bases, with 12 bases between. The CDR3 extends over 14 amino acids. Looked up from germline, CDR1 is SNHLY and CDR2 is FYNNEI. The CDR3 DNA follows: TGTGCCAGCAGTGATGGCGAGACTTTCAATGAGCAGTTCTTC. Amino acid sequence: CASSDGETFNEQFF.